This T cell receptor beta chain was identified in a study of blood T cell repertoires in COVID-19. Study background: Donors in the United States, Italy and Spain gave samples during acute or convalescent COVID-19.

Assignments of participants to cohorts depended upon their own reported clinical history. As processed by the authors: Reference gene primer amplification yielded estimated nucleated cell counts. Data came from immunoSEQ multiplex PCR; TCRdb stores just in-frame clones and leaves some out. V and J calls and clone size are given by that table; D and trimming were obtained from the DNA. Altogether about 200,000 clones are present, approximately 83% being singletons, with the ten largest covering 3.8%. This CDR3 has 12 residues. The germline V and J ends were trimmed by 4 bases and 9 bases, with 14 bases remaining between them. Germline V gives CDR1 SGHTS, CDR2 YDEGEE.

This clonotype was obtained from a woman between 35 and 50 years old with acute COVID-19. The chain recombines TRBV5-8 with TRBJ2-7, with D perhaps TRBD1 (5 bases). The sequencing sample was made of PBMCs or T cells enriched from blood (not recorded which). The CDR3, as DNA: TGTGCCAGCAGCCGTTTGGGGCTGGGGCAGTACTTC. This codes for CASSRLGLGQYF.